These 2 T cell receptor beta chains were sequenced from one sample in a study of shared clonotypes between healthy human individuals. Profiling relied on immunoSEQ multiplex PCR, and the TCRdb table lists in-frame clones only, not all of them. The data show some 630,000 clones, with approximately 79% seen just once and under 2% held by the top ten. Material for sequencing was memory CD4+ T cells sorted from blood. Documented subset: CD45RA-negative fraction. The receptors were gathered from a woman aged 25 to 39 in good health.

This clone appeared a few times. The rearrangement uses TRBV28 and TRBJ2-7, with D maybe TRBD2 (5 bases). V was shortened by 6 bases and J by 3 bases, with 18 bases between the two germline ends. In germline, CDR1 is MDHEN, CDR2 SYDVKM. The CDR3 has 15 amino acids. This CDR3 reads CASSPGGSADYEQYF. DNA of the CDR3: TGTGCCAGCAGCCCTGGTGGTAGCGCTGACTACGAGCAGTACTTC.

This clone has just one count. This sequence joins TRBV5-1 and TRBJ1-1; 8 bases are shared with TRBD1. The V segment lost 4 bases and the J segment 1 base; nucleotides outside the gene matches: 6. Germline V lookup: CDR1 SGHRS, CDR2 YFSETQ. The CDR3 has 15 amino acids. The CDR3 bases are TGCGCCAGCAGCCCCGGACAGGGAGGGAACACTGAAGCTTTCTTT. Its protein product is CASSPGQGGNTEAFF.